One and the same sample provided the 3 T cell receptor beta chains below, sequenced in a study of CD8 T cells in Susac syndrome. Reverse transcription of about 0.5 to 1 ug RNA used random hexamers. MiXCR was run by TCRdb on the immunoSEQ multiplex PCR reads, yielding one entry per CDR3 protein. In the table there are under 250,000 distinct CDR3 sequences, approximately 94% of which are singletons. Sequenced: CD4+ T cells from PBMCs. These receptors came from a human donor with Susac syndrome.

J is TRBJ1-6 and V is TRBV6-5; D remains unclear. V lost 11 bases, J lost 0 bases, and 11 bases lay in between. Germline CDR1 MNHEY, CDR2 SVGAGI. The CDR3 loop spans 14 amino acids. CDR3 loop: CASRGSSYNSPLHF. CDR3 bases: TGTGCCTCCCGAGGGAGCTCCTATAATTCACCCCTCCACTTT.

This clonotype appeared once. V gene TRBV5-6 combines with J gene TRBJ1-4; D perhaps matches TRBD1 (5 bases). Between the trimmed V and J ends, which lost 4 bases and 8 bases, there was a span of 18 bases. Looked up from germline, CDR1 is SGHDT and CDR2 is YYEEEE. The length of the CDR3 is 15 residues. The DNA for the CDR3 is TGTGCCAGCAGCGAGTATAGTTGGAGGGGAGAAAAACTGTTTTTT. Its protein is CASSEYSWRGEKLFF. Based on the CDR3 plus reference TRBV5-6 and TRBJ1-4, the full variable domain is DAGVTQSPTHLIKTRGQQVTLRCSPKSGHDTVSWYQQALGQGPQFIFQYYEEEERQRGNFPDRFSGHQFPNYSSELNVNALLLGDSALYLCASSEYSWRGEKLFFGSGTQLSVL.

The chain links TRBV28 to TRBJ1-1; D ambiguous. CDR3 length: 12 residues. The V and J ends lost 3 bases and 3 bases respectively, with 5 bases between them. Germline CDR1 reads MDHEN; CDR2 reads SYDVKM. CDR3 nucleotides: TGTGCCAGCAGTTTTCAATACACTGAAGCTTTCTTT. Translating it yields CASSFQYTEAFF.